Presented here are 22 T cell receptor beta chains from one specimen sequenced in a study of cytomegalovirus exposure and HLA in healthy donors. Sequencing was performed with immunoSEQ multiplex PCR; in TCRdb, only in-frame clones are kept and a portion is missing. The sample lists 220,000 or so clones; over 70% were seen once. Sequencing was done on a sample of PBMCs. The receptors here all came from a woman aged 25 to 39 in good health and CMV-seropositive.

The chain is built from TRBV29-1 and TRBJ2-1; 7 bases are shared with TRBD1. The junction had 2 bases not matched to a gene; V was cut back by 7 bases and J by 2 bases. Germline loops: CDR1 SQVTM, CDR2 ANQGSEA. This CDR3 region has 12 residues. The CDR3 bases are TGCAGCGCCGGGACAGCCTACAATGAGCAGTTCTTC. As protein: CSAGTAYNEQFF.

The chain combines TRBV7-2 with TRBJ2-7; D is unclear. Trimming removed 5 bases from V and 2 bases from J, with 19 bases in between. The germline gives CDR1 SGHTA, CDR2 FQGNSA. The CDR3 consists of 16 residues. The CDR3 coding sequence is TGTGCCAGCAGCACGGACCAGAGTGAGGCGACCTACGAGCAGTACTTC. As protein: CASSTDQSEATYEQYF. The full variable domain, in which reference TRBV7-2 and TRBJ2-7 provide the parts outside the CDR3, is GAGVSQSPSNKVTEKGKDVELRCDPISGHTALYWYRQSLGQGLEFLIYFQGNSAPDKSGLPSDRFSAERTGGSVSTLTIQRTQQEDSAVYLCASSTDQSEATYEQYFGPGTRLTVT.

The chain links TRBV27 to TRBJ2-7; possible D gene TRBD2, 7 bases. The germline V gene encodes CDR1 MNHEY and CDR2 SMNVEV (reference sequence). The V end lost 6 bases, the J end lost 1 base, and 19 bases lay between the germline ends. The CDR3 loop spans 16 amino acids. CDR3 sequence (DNA): TGTGCCAGCAGCCAGAGGCCAAGGGGGGGATCCTACGAGCAGTACTTC. Its protein is CASSQRPRGGSYEQYF.

The chain employs TRBV18 and TRBJ1-2; no clear D gene. Between the trimmed V and J ends, which lost 0 bases and 8 bases, there was a span of 16 bases. There are 15 residues in the CDR3. In germline, CDR1 is KGHSH, CDR2 LQKENI. The CDR3 coding sequence is TGTGCCAGCTCACCACCGAGAAGAAGGGTTGAGGGCTACACCTTC. Its translation: CASSPPRRRVEGYTF.

The chain links TRBV28 to TRBJ2-1; 16 bases are shared with TRBD2. This CDR3 comprises 15 residues. Germline V gene sequence: CDR1 MDHEN, CDR2 SYDVKM. Unmatched junction bases numbered 4, after V lost 6 bases and J lost 8 bases. Here the CDR3 reads CASSRGTSGRDEQFF. The CDR3 nucleotides read TGTGCCAGCAGCCGCGGGACTAGCGGGAGGGATGAGCAGTTCTTC.

The V call is TRBV2, the J call TRBJ1-1, with TRBD1 matching 8 bases. Germline CDR1 reads SNHLY; CDR2 reads FYNNEI. V lost 6 bases, J lost 2 bases, and 8 bases stayed unmatched. CDR3 length: 15 residues. CDR3 sequence: CASSPIDRGNTEAFF. The CDR3 nucleotides read TGTGCCAGCAGCCCAATCGACAGGGGAAACACTGAAGCTTTCTTT.

This clone was detected once. This chain uses TRBV5-1 with TRBJ2-1; 14 bases align to TRBD2. Trimming at V came to 3 bases and at J to 4 bases, leaving 9 bases not matched to a gene. This CDR3 spans 18 amino acids. Germline values: CDR1 SGHRS, CDR2 YFSETQ. The CDR3 bases are TGCGCCAGCAGCTACCGGACTAGCGGGAGGACCGGGTACAATGAGCAGTTCTTC. The encoded protein is CASSYRTSGRTGYNEQFF.

V usage is TRBV5-1 and J usage is TRBJ1-2; D may be TRBD1 (6 bases). This CDR3 is 13 amino acids long. Per germline, CDR1 SGHRS and CDR2 YFSETQ. Trimming pared 5 bases from V and 7 bases from J, leaving 15 bases between. CDR3 sequence (DNA): TGCGCCAGCAGTGATTCCGGGGGCAGTGGCTACACCTTC. It is translated as CASSDSGGSGYTF.

This rearrangement joins TRBV19 to TRBJ2-5; TRBD2 is a possible D gene (6 bases). Germline loops: CDR1 LNHDA, CDR2 SQIVND (reference sequence). This CDR3 is 16 amino acids long. V shed 6 bases and J shed 2 bases, with 19 bases lying between them. CDR3: CASRPIGEAGQETQYF. CDR3 nucleotides: TGTGCCAGTAGACCCATCGGGGAGGCGGGGCAAGAGACCCAGTACTTC.

The chain combines TRBV7-9 with TRBJ2-2; D uncertain. The CDR3 consists of 14 residues. CDR1 SEHNR and CDR2 FQNEAQ come from the germline V gene (reference sequence). Trimming shortened V by 6 bases and J by 3 bases, and 11 bases separated the two germline ends. CDR3 in DNA: TGTGCCAGCAGTTCCGACCAGTACACCGGGGAGCTGTTTTTT. Protein: CASSSDQYTGELFF.

This clone came up many times. The chain has TRBV27 and TRBJ1-2, with unresolved D. This CDR3 is built from 13 residues. Germline CDR1 MNHEY, CDR2 SMNVEV (reference sequence). Between the trimmed V and J ends, which lost 3 bases and 6 bases, there was a span of 11 bases. Here the CDR3 DNA reads TGTGCCAGCAGTTTTAACCGAAGGGATGGCTACACCTTC. Translated, it gives CASSFNRRDGYTF.

The chain employs TRBV5-1 and TRBJ1-1; 7 bases line up with TRBD1. Germline CDR1 SGHRS, CDR2 YFSETQ. V dropped 1 base and J dropped 3; count of bases not matched to a gene: 9. There are 16 residues in the CDR3. The CDR3 sequence is CASSLRGPSWDTEAFF. CDR3 in DNA: TGCGCCAGCAGCTTGAGGGGGCCAAGCTGGGACACTGAAGCTTTCTTT.

The chain carries TRBV7-8 and TRBJ2-1; TRBD2 is a possible D gene (6 bases). Trimming removed 1 base at V and 6 bases at J, with 16 bases between. Germline CDR1 and CDR2: SGHVS and FQNEAQ. The length of the CDR3 is 16 residues. The CDR3 region has the DNA TGTGCCAGCAGCTTAGTTTCAACTAGCCCCTTCAATGAGCAGTTCTTC. Encoded protein: CASSLVSTSPFNEQFF. Filled out from reference TRBV7-8 and TRBJ2-1, the complete variable domain reads GAGVSQSPRYKVAKRGQDVALRCDPISGHVSLFWYQQALGQGPEFLTYFQNEAQLDKSGLPSDRFFAERPEGSVSTLKIQRTQQEDSAVYLCASSLVSTSPFNEQFFGPGTRLTVL.

A note on this clone: Other DNA sequences in the same sample also yield this CDR3. The rearrangement joins TRBV7-2 to TRBJ2-5; TRBD2 aligns across 10 bases. This CDR3 contains 14 residues. Germline-derived CDR1 and CDR2 are SGHTA and FQGNSA. V was pared by 3 bases and J by 4 bases, with 2 bases of the junction left unmatched. The CDR3 spells CASSFSGRGETQYF. CDR3 DNA: TGTGCCAGCAGCTTCAGCGGGAGGGGAGAGACCCAGTACTTC.

This clone came up a few times. This chain connects TRBV4-1 to TRBJ2-7; 14 nucleotides agree with TRBD2. Germline CDR1 reads MGHRA; CDR2 reads YSYEKL. With V trimmed by 4 bases and J by 5 bases, 7 bases remained unmatched. This CDR3 is 16 amino acids long. DNA for the CDR3: TGCGCCAGCAGCCGAACAGGGACTAGCGGGAGAGACGAGCAGTACTTC. This codes for CASSRTGTSGRDEQYF.

In DNA form, the CDR3 reads TGTGCCAGCTTACCAGGTGGGGCCCGTTCCTACGAGCAGTACTTC. Residues: CASLPGGARSYEQYF. V gene TRBV27 combines with J gene TRBJ2-7; the D gene is possibly TRBD1 (5 bases). Germline loops: CDR1 MNHEY, CDR2 SMNVEV (reference sequence). V shed 8 bases and J shed 1 base, with 18 bases lying between them. The CDR3 is 15 amino acids.

CDR3 bases: TGTGCCAGCAGTTACTCGACGGTTATAGTCAATGAGCAGTTCTTC. It specifies CASSYSTVIVNEQFF. This rearrangement joins TRBV6-6 to TRBJ2-1; D gene unclear. Trimming took off 0 bases at V and 6 bases at J, with 12 bases between the two ends. CDR3 length: 15 amino acids. Germline CDR1 and CDR2: MNHNY and SVGAGI (reference sequence).

In its sample, this clone was seen many times. The chain joins TRBV28 to TRBJ1-2; D is possibly TRBD1 (6 bases). Trimming removed 1 base at V and 6 bases at J, with 9 bases between. CDR1 and CDR2 from the germline V gene are MDHEN and SYDVKM. The CDR3 consists of 13 residues. DNA of the CDR3: TGTGCCAGCAGTTTATACAGGGAGCATGGCTACACCTTC. This codes for CASSLYREHGYTF.

Written as DNA, the CDR3 is TGCAGCGTCCATGACGGGGCTATCAATCAGCCCCAGCATTTT. This translates into CSVHDGAINQPQHF. This rearrangement joins TRBV29-1 to TRBJ1-5, with D maybe TRBD1 (5 bases). The CDR3 consists of 14 residues. Per the germline V gene, CDR1 is SQVTM and CDR2 is ANQGSEA. V lost 6 bases and J lost 3, with 15 bases in between.

The V and J genes are TRBV29-1 and TRBJ1-1, with D uncertain. CDR1 and CDR2 (germline): SQVTM, ANQGSEA. V was trimmed by 6 bases and J by 0 bases, leaving 8 bases between them. This CDR3 is built from 12 residues. The CDR3 loop is CSVPAVNTEAFF. In nucleotides, the CDR3 is TGCAGCGTCCCCGCGGTGAACACTGAAGCTTTCTTT.

CDR3 in amino acids: CASSVGYEQYF. CDR3 nucleotide sequence: TGTGCCAGCAGCGTGGGGTACGAGCAGTACTTC. The chain is built from TRBV5-6 and TRBJ2-7; D call uncertain. This CDR3 region has 11 residues. Trimming pared 4 bases from V and 4 bases from J, leaving 6 bases between. Per germline, CDR1 SGHDT and CDR2 YYEEEE.

This clone was seen only once. The chain joins TRBV11-1 to TRBJ2-1; 8 bases match TRBD1. Losses at the gene ends were 1 base for V and 9 bases for J; bases not matched to a gene: 11. The CDR3 covers 16 residues. Germline-derived CDR1 and CDR2 are SGHAT and FQDESV (reference sequence). CDR3 loop: CASSLVQDRVWGEQFF. CDR3 nucleotides: TGTGCCAGCAGCTTAGTTCAGGACAGGGTCTGGGGTGAGCAGTTCTTC.